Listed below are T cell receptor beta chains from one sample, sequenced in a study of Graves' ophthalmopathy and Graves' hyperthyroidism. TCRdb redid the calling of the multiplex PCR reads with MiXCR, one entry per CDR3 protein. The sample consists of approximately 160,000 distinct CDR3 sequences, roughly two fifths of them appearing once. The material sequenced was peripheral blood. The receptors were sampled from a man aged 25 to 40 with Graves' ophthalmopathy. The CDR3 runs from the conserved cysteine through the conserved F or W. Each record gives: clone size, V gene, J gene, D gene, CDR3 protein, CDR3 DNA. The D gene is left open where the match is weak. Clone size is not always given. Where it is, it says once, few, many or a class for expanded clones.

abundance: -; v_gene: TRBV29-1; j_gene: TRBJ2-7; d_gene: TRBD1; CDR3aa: CSVVAGRTGSYEQYF; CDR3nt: TGCAGCGTAGTCGCCGGTAGGACAGGGTCCTACGAGCAGTACTTC
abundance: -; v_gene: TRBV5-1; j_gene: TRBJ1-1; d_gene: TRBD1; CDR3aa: CASSGGQGLDTEAFF; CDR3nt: TGCGCCAGCAGCGGAGGACAGGGGCTCGACACTGAAGCTTTCTTT
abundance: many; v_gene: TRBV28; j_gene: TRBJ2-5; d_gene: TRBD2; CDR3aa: CASSLGLAGVLVETQYF; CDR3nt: TGTGCCAGCAGCCTGGGACTAGCGGGAGTTTTGGTTGAGACCCAGTACTTC
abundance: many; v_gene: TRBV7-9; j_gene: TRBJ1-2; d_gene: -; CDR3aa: CASSPGRGNYGYTF; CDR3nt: TGTGCCAGCAGCCCCGGACGGGGAAACTATGGCTACACCTTC
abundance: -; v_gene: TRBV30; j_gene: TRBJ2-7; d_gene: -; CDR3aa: CAWSPLQGPYEQYF; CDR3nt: TGTGCCTGGAGTCCTCTCCAGGGGCCCTACGAGCAGTACTTC
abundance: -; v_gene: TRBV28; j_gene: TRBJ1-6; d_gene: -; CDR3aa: CASSLIRFRASSYNSPLHF; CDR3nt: TGTGCCAGCAGCCTAATCCGGTTTCGCGCTAGCTCCTATAATTCACCCCTCCACTTT
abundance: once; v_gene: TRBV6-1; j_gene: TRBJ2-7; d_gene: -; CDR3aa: CASSQQIYEQYF; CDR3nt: TGTGCCAGCAGTCAACAGATCTACGAGCAGTACTTC
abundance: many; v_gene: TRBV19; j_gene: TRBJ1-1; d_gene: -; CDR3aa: CASTRVSMNTEAFF; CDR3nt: TGTGCCAGTACCCGGGTGTCAATGAACACTGAAGCTTTCTTT
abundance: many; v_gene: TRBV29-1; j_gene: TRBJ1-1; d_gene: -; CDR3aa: CSVGEVFSGTEAFF; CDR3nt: TGCAGCGTTGGAGAGGTCTTCTCGGGCACTGAAGCTTTCTTT
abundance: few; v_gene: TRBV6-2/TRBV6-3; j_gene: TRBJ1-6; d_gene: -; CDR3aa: CASSYPGHKNSPLHF; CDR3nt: TGTGCCAGCAGTTACCCGGGACACAAGAATTCACCCCTCCACTTT
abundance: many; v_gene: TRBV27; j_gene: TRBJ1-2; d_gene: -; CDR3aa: CASSFDPNYGYTF; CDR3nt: TGTGCCAGCAGTTTCGACCCTAACTATGGCTACACCTTC
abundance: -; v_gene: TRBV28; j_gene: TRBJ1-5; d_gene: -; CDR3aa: CASSLLAGPQHF; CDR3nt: TGTGCCAGCAGTTTACTTGCCGGGCCCCAGCATTTT
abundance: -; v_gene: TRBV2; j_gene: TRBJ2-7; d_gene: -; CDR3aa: CASRLGGLEYEQYF; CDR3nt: TGTGCCAGCCGGTTGGGTGGCCTAGAGTACGAGCAGTACTTC
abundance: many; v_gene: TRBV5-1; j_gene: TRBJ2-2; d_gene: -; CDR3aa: CASSLVPGLGGELFF; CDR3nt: TGCGCCAGCAGCTTGGTGCCAGGGCTCGGCGGGGAGCTGTTTTTT